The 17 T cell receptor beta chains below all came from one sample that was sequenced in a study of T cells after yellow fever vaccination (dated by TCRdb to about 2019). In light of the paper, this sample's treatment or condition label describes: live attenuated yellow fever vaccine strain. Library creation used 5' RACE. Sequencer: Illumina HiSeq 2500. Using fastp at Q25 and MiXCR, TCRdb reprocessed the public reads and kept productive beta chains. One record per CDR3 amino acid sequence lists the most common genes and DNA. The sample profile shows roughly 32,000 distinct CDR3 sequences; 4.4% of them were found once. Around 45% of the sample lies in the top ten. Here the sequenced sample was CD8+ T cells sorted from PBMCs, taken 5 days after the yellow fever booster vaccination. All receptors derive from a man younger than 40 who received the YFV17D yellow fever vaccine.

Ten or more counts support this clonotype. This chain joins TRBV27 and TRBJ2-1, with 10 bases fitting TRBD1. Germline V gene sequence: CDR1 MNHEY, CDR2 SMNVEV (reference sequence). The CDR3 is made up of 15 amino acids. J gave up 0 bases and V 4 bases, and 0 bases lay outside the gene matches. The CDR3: CASSWDRGSYNEQFF. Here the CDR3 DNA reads TGTGCCAGCAGTTGGGACAGGGGCTCCTACAATGAGCAGTTCTTC.

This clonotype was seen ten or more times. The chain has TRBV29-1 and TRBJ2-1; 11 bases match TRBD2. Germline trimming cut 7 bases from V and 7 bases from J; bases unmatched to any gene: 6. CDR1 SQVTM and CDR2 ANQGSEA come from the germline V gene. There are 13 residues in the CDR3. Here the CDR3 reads CSANLAGGNEQFF. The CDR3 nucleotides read TGCAGCGCAAATTTAGCGGGAGGGAATGAGCAGTTCTTC.

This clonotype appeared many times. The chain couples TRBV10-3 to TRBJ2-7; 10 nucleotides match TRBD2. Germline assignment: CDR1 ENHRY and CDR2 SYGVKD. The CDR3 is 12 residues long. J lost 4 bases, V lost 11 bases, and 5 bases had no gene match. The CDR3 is CASERGGYEQYF. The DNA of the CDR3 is TGTGCCTCAGAGCGGGGGGGGTACGAGCAGTACTTC.

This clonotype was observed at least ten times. CDR3 in DNA: TGCAGTGCTCCCCGTATGAACACTGAAGCTTTCTTT. Its translation is CSAPRMNTEAFF. The chain is built from TRBV20-1 and TRBJ1-1; D call uncertain. The CDR3 is 12 amino acids. Germline V gene data show CDR1 as DFQATT and CDR2 as SNEGSKA (reference sequence). Trimming took off 5 bases at V and 0 bases at J, with 7 bases between the two ends.

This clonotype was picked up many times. In DNA, the CDR3 is TGTGCCACCAGCAGAGATGGGGCTGCAGATACGCAGTATTTT. It translates to CATSRDGAADTQYF. The V gene is TRBV15, the J gene TRBJ2-3, with D possibly matching TRBD1 (5 bases). Trimming stripped 0 bases from V and 4 bases from J, with 8 bases between. There are 14 residues in the CDR3. From germline, CDR1 is LNHNV and CDR2 YYDKDF (reference sequence). Together with reference TRBV15 and TRBJ2-3, the CDR3 gives the full variable domain: DAMVIQNPRYQVTQFGKPVTLSCSQTLNHNVMYWYQQKSSQAPKLLFHYYDKDFNNEADTPDNFQSRRPNTSFCFLDIRSPGLGDTAMYLCATSRDGAADTQYFGPGTRLTVL.

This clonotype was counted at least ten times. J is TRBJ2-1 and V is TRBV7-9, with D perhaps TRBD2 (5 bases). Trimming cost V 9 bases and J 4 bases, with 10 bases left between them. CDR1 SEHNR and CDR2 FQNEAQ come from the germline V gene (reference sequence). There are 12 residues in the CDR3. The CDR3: CASALGYNEQFF. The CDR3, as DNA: TGTGCCAGTGCACTAGGATACAATGAGCAGTTCTTC.

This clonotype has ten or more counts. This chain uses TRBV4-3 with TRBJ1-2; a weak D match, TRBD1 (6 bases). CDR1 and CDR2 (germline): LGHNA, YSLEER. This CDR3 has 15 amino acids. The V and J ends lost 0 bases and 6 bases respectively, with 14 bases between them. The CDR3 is CASSQEGGTPNGYTF. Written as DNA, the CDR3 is TGCGCCAGCAGCCAAGAGGGGGGGACACCGAATGGCTACACCTTC.

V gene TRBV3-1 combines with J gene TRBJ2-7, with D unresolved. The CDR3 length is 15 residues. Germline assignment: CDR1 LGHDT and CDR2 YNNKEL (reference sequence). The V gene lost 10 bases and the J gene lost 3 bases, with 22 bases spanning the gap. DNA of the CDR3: TGTGCCACCACCCAAGTTGGGTGGATGGGCTACGAGCAGTACTTC. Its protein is CATTQVGWMGYEQYF.

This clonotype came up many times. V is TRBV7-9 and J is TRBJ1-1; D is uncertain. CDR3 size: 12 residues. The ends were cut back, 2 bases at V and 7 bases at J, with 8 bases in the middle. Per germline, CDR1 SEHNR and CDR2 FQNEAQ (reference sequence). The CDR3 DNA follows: TGTGCCAGCAGCTTAAGCCCCCTTGAAGCTTTCTTT. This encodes CASSLSPLEAFF.

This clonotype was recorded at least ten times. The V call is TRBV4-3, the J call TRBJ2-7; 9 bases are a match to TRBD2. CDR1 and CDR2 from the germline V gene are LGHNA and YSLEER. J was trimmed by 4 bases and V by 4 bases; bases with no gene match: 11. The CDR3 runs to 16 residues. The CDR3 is CASSPKAGGRGYEQYF. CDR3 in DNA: TGCGCCAGCAGCCCCAAAGCGGGCGGGAGGGGATACGAGCAGTACTTC.

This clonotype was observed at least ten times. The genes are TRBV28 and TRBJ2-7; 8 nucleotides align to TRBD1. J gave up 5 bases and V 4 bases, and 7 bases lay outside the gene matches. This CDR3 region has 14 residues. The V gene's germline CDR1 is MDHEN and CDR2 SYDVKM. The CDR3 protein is CASSYVQGANEQYF. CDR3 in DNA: TGTGCCAGCAGTTATGTGCAGGGGGCGAACGAGCAGTACTTC.

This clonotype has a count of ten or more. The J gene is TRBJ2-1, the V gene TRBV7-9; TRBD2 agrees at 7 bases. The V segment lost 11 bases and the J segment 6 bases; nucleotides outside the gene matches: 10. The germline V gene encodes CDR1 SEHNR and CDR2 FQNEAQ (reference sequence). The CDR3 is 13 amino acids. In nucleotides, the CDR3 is TGTGCCGAGCGGGGATTTAGCGGCAATGAGCAGTTCTTC. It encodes CAERGFSGNEQFF.

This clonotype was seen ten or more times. The CDR3 nucleotides are TGTGCCAGTACCTCGGGCAGCTCCTACAATGAGCAGTTCTTC. Translating gives CASTSGSSYNEQFF. V is TRBV11-1 and J is TRBJ2-1, with D uncertain. Germline CDR1 SGHAT, CDR2 FQDESV (reference sequence). The CDR3 has 14 residues. Trimming took 9 bases from V and 0 from J, leaving 12 bases between them. Using reference TRBV11-1 and TRBJ2-1 for the parts outside the CDR3, the full variable domain is EAEVAQSPRYKITEKSQAVAFWCDPISGHATLYWYRQILGQGPELLVQFQDESVVDDSQLPKDRFSAERLKGVDSTLKIQPAELGDSAMYLCASTSGSSYNEQFFGPGTRLTVL.

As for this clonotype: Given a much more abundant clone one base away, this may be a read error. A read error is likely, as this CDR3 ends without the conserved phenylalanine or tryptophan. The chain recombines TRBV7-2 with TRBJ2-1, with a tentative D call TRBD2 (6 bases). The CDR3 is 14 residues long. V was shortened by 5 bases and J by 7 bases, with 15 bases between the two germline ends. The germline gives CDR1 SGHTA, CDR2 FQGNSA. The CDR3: CASSAGLGRNEQFC. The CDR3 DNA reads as TGTGCCAGCAGCGCGGGGCTTGGGCGGAATGAGCAGTTCTGC.

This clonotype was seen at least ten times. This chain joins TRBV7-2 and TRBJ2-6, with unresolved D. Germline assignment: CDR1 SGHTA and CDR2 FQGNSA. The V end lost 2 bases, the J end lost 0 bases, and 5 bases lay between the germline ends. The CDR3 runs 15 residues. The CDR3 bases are TGTGCCAGCAGCTTATCCCACTCTGGGGCCAACGTCCTGACTTTC. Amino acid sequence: CASSLSHSGANVLTF. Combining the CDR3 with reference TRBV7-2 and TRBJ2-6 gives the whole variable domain GAGVSQSPSNKVTEKGKDVELRCDPISGHTALYWYRQSLGQGLEFLIYFQGNSAPDKSGLPSDRFSAERTGGSVSTLTIQRTQQEDSAVYLCASSLSHSGANVLTFGAGSRLTVL.

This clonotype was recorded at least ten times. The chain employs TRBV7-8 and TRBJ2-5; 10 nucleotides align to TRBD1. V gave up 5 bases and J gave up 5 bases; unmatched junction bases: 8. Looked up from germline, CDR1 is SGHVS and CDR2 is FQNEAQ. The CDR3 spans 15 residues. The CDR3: CASSLEGQGWETQYF. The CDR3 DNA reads TGTGCCAGCAGCCTCGAGGGACAGGGGTGGGAGACCCAGTACTTC.

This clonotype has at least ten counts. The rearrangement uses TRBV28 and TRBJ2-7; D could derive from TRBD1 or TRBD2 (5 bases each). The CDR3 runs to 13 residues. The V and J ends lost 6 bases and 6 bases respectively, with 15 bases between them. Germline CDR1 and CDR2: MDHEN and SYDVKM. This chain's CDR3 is CASSPGPTPEQYF. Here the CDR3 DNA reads TGTGCCAGCAGCCCGGGACCAACACCCGAGCAGTACTTC.